A selection of T cell receptor beta chains follows, all from one sample in a study of T cell changes during pregnancy in multiple sclerosis. TCRdb's table, derived via immunoSEQ multiplex PCR, lists solely in-frame clones and lacks some. Of around 52,000 clones listed, about 91% are singletons. The sample here was CD4+ T cells from peripheral blood mononuclear cells, taken in the second trimester of pregnancy. These receptors came from a female donor with multiple sclerosis, enrolled in a pregnancy study. CDR3s leave out the opening cysteine and the closing phenylalanine or tryptophan. The order of the fields is V gene, CDR3 protein.

v_call: TRBV2
cdr3_aa: ASSAPSGSSYNEQF

v_call: TRBV6-6
cdr3_aa: ASRSEIARNQPQH

v_call: TRBV5-1
cdr3_aa: ASSPDGNYGYT

v_call: TRBV4-1
cdr3_aa: ASSHHTSASYNEQF

v_call: TRBV5-1
cdr3_aa: ASSLPGGADSPLH

v_call: TRBV19
cdr3_aa: ASSSRIRTGELF

v_call: TRBV5-5
cdr3_aa: ASSPYRGSFTDTQY

v_call: TRBV14
cdr3_aa: ASSQGASGGDRGYT

v_call: TRBV28
cdr3_aa: ASRSRQGAFSTEAF

v_call: TRBV6-1
cdr3_aa: ASRLRQGGNQPQH

v_call: TRBV19
cdr3_aa: ASSIGNQETQY

v_call: TRBV11-2
cdr3_aa: ASSFKTTNEQF

v_call: TRBV9
cdr3_aa: ASSPSPRGRTGAQY

v_call: TRBV5-8
cdr3_aa: ASSPGQWNTEAF

v_call: TRBV5-4
cdr3_aa: ASSATRDAIAEAF

v_call: TRBV6-1
cdr3_aa: ASSAATPGDT

v_call: TRBV5-6
cdr3_aa: ASSLETGRKTQY

v_call: TRBV29-1
cdr3_aa: SVGRGGSGNTIY

v_call: TRBV5-1
cdr3_aa: ASSVDRANGYT

v_call: TRBV19
cdr3_aa: ASSIWTGRIRNTEAF

v_call: TRBV9
cdr3_aa: ASSVAQGQPQH

v_call: TRBV19
cdr3_aa: ASSISRQGADEQY

v_call: TRBV5-1
cdr3_aa: ASSLALGQLEAF

v_call: TRBV5-1
cdr3_aa: ASSPGYKNTEAF

v_call: TRBV5-6
cdr3_aa: ASSSGQGRPYEQY

v_call: TRBV30
cdr3_aa: AWKKPGLGTGTEAF

v_call: TRBV6-1
cdr3_aa: ASIGYTKEQF

v_call: TRBV25-1
cdr3_aa: ASSELGGNTGELF